The rows below give T cell receptor beta chains drawn from one sample of a study of cytomegalovirus exposure and HLA in healthy donors. Measured with immunoSEQ multiplex PCR; TCRdb has only the in-frame clones, and not every one. The sample has tens of thousands of clones, and its top ten clones hold roughly a sixth. Input material: PBMCs. All receptors derive from a male donor in good health and CMV-seronegative. CDR3s include the opening cysteine and the closing phenylalanine or tryptophan. The D gene is left open where the match is weak.

>TRBJ1-2|TRBV6-5|NA
CASSGVRGYTF
TGTGCCAGCAGCGGGGTCCGGGGCTACACCTTC
>TRBJ1-6|TRBV25-1|NA
CASRLGDGSPLHF
TGTGCCAGCAGGCTAGGGGATGGGTCACCCCTCCACTTT
>TRBJ1-1|TRBV7-9|TRBD1
CASRGETGAEAFF
TGTGCCAGCAGGGGAGAGACAGGGGCTGAAGCTTTCTTT
>TRBJ2-3|TRBV9|NA
CASSVVGGGSDTQYF
TGTGCCAGCAGCGTAGTGGGGGGAGGTTCAGATACGCAGTATTTT
>TRBJ1-1|TRBV5-1|NA
CASGSTGNTEAFF
TGCGCCAGCGGATCTACAGGGAACACTGAAGCTTTCTTT
>TRBJ1-2|TRBV25-1|TRBD1
CASSESRTGKRGYTF
TGTGCCAGCAGTGAATCGCGGACAGGGAAGCGAGGCTACACCTTC
>TRBJ2-2|TRBV7-2|NA
CASSPSTGELFF
TGTGCCAGCAGCCCCTCCACCGGGGAGCTGTTTTTT
>TRBJ1-1|TRBV20-1|NA
CSAPESTEAFF
TGCAGTGCACCGGAGAGCACTGAAGCTTTCTTT
>TRBJ2-5|TRBV30|NA
CAWKRGNEWETQYF
TGTGCCTGGAAAAGGGGGAATGAATGGGAGACCCAGTACTTC
>TRBJ2-7|TRBV10-3|TRBD1
CAISRTGDEQYF
TGTGCCATCAGCCGGACAGGGGACGAGCAGTACTTC
>TRBJ2-6|TRBV30|NA
CAWSGDNSGANVLTF
TGTGCCTGGAGTGGGGACAACTCTGGGGCCAACGTCCTGACTTTC
>TRBJ2-7|TRBV5-1|NA
CASSLEPAYEQYF
TGCGCCAGCAGCTTGGAGCCGGCCTACGAGCAGTACTTC
>TRBJ1-3|TRBV5-1|NA
CASSLGQSGNTIYF
TGCGCCAGCAGCTTGGGACAGTCTGGAAACACCATATATTTT
>TRBJ1-5|TRBV2|TRBD1
CASSGDRAKPQHF
TGTGCCAGCAGTGGGGACAGGGCGAAGCCCCAGCATTTT
>TRBJ2-7|TRBV6-1|TRBD2
CASSGRLAGSSYEQYF
TGTGCCAGCAGTGGCCGACTAGCGGGGAGCTCCTACGAGCAGTACTTC
>TRBJ2-5|TRBV5-1|NA
CASGRGTEETQYF
TGCGCCAGCGGACGGGGTACCGAAGAGACCCAGTACTTC
>TRBJ1-5|TRBV4-2|NA
CASSQADGHSNQPQHF
TGTGCCAGCAGCCAAGCTGACGGACATAGCAATCAGCCCCAGCATTTT
>TRBJ1-1|TRBV7-2|NA
CASSSRSNTEAFF
TGTGCCAGCAGCTCGCGAAGCAACACTGAAGCTTTCTTT
>TRBJ2-7|TRBV18|TRBD1
CASSPTGDHEQYF
TGTGCCAGCTCACCGACAGGGGACCACGAGCAGTACTTC
>TRBJ1-3|TRBV6-1|NA
CASRFRGSGNTIYF
TGTGCCAGCAGGTTTCGGGGCTCTGGAAACACCATATATTTT
>TRBJ2-7|TRBV5-1|TRBD1
CASSLAAGTGSYEQYF
TGCGCCAGCAGCTTGGCCGCCGGGACAGGCTCCTACGAGCAGTACTTC
>TRBJ2-5|TRBV6-1|NA
CASSEQGPPFGTQYF
TGTGCCAGCAGTGAACAGGGCCCTCCTTTCGGGACCCAGTACTTC
>TRBJ2-1|TRBV6-4|TRBD1
CASSEQGAVRGAHEQFF
TGTGCCAGCAGTGAACAGGGGGCTGTTAGAGGGGCGCATGAGCAGTTCTTC
>TRBJ2-7|TRBV5-1|TRBD1
CASSFTTGVAYEQYF
TGCGCCAGCAGCTTTACTACAGGGGTGGCCTACGAGCAGTACTTC
>TRBJ1-2|TRBV4-3|TRBD1
CASSQVLQGAMGYTF
TGCGCCAGCAGCCAAGTCCTACAGGGGGCGATGGGCTACACCTTC